This TCR beta chain was captured by sequencing in a study of identical twins. TCRdb reanalysed the 5' RACE reads using MiXCR and keeps one entry per CDR3 protein. The table shows 250,000 to 350,000 distinct CDR3 sequences, with 7.5% to 9.5% occurring only once. V shed 4 bases and J 11 bases; nucleotides not matched to a gene: 8. The CDR3 spans 14 residues. CDR1 is MNHEY, CDR2 SMNVEV, per germline (reference sequence). The sample was also linked to a second study, of yellow fever vaccine responses in identical twins.

Sequencing input: CD8+ T cells sorted from blood. The clonotype comes from a young woman in good health. V and J are TRBV27 and TRBJ2-3; 11 bases match TRBD2. CDR3 amino acids: CASSYETSGVGQYF. For the CDR3, the DNA is TGTGCCAGCAGTTACGAGACTAGCGGGGTCGGGCAGTATTTT.